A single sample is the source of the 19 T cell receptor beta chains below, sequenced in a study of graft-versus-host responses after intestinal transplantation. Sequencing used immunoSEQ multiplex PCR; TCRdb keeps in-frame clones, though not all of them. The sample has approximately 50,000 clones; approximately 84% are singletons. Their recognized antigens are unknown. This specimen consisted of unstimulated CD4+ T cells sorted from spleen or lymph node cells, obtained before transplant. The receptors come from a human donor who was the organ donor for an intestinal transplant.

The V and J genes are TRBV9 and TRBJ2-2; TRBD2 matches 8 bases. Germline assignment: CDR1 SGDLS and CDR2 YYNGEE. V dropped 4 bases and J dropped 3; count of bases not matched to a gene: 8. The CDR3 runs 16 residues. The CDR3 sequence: CASSSRRGEDTGELFF. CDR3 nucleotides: TGTGCCAGCAGCTCAAGGCGGGGGGAGGACACCGGGGAGCTGTTTTTT.

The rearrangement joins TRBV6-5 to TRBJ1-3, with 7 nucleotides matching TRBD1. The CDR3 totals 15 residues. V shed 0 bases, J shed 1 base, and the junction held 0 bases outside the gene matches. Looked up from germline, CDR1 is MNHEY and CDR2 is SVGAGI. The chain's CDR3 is CASSYSTGSGNTIYF. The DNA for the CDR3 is TGTGCCAGCAGTTACTCGACAGGGTCTGGAAACACCATATATTTT.

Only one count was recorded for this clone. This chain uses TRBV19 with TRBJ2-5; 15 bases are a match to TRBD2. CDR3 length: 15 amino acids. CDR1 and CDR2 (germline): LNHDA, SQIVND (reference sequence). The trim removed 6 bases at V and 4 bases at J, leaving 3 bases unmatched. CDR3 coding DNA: TGTGCCAGTAGGGGGACTAGCGGGGGGCCAGAGACCCAGTACTTC. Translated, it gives CASRGTSGGPETQYF.

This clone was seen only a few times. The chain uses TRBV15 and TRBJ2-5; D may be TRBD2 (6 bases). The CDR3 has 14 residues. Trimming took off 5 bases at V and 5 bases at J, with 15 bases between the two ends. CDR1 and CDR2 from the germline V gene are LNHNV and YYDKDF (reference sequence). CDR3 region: CATSGGTYRETQYF. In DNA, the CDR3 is TGTGCCACCAGCGGGGGGACCTACCGGGAGACCCAGTACTTC.

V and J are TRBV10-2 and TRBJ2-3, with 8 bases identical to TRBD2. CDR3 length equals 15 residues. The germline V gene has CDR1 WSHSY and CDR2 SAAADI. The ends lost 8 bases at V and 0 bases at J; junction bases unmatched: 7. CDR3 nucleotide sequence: TGCGCCAGCCCGAGCGGGGGACTTAGCACAGATACGCAGTATTTT. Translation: CASPSGGLSTDTQYF.

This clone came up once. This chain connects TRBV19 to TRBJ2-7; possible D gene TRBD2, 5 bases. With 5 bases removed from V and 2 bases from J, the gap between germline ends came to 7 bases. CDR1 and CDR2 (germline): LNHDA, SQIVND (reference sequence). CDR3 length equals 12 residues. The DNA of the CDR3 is TGTGCCAGTAGTCGGGAACCCTACGAGCAGTACTTC. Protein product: CASSREPYEQYF.

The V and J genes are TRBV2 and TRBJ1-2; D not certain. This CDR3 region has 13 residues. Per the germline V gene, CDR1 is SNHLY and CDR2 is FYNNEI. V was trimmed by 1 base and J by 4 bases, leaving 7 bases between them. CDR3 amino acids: CASSEVGVYGYTF. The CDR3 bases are TGTGCCAGCAGTGAAGTTGGAGTCTATGGCTACACCTTC.

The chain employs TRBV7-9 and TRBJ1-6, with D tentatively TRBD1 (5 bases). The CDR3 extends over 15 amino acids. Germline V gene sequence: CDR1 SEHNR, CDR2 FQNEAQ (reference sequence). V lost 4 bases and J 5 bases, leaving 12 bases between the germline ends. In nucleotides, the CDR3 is TGTGCCAGCAGCTACCGGGACCCCAATAATTCACCCCTCCACTTT. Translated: CASSYRDPNNSPLHF. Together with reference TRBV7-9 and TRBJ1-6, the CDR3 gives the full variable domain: DTGVSQNPRHKITKRGQNVTFRCDPISEHNRLYWYRQTLGQGPEFLTYFQNEAQLEKSRLLSDRFSAERPKGSFSTLEIQRTEQGDSAMYLCASSYRDPNNSPLHFGNGTRLTVT.

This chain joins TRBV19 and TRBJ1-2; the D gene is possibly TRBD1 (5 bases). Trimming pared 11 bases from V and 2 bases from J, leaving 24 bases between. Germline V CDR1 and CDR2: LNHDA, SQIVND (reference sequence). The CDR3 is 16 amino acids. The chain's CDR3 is CAPQEARLGGNYGYTF. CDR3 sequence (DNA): TGTGCCCCACAGGAGGCCAGACTTGGGGGGAACTATGGCTACACCTTC.

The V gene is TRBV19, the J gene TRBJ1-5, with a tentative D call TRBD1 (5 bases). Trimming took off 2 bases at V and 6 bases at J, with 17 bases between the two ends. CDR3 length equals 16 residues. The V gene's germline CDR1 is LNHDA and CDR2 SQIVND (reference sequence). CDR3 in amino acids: CASSILDRGPFQPQHF. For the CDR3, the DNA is TGTGCCAGTAGTATACTGGATAGGGGTCCCTTTCAGCCCCAGCATTTT.

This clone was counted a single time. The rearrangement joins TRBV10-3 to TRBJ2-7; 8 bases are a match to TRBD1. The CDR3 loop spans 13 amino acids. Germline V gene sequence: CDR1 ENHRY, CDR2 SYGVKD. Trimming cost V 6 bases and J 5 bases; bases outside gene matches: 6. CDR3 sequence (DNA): TGTGCCATCAGGTCGGACAGGGACAACGAGCAGTACTTC. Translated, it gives CAIRSDRDNEQYF.

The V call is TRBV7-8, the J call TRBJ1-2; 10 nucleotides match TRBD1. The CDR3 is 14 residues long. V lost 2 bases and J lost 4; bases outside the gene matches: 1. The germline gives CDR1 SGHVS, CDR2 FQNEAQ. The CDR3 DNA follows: TGTGCCAGCAGCTTAAGGACAGGGGGCTATGGCTACACCTTC. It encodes CASSLRTGGYGYTF.

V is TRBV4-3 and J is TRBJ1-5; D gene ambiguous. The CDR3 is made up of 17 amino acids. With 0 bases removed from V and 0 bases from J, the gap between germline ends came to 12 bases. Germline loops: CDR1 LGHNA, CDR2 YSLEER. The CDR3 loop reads CASSQDYRGISNQPQHF. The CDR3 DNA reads TGCGCCAGCAGCCAAGATTATCGAGGGATTAGCAATCAGCCCCAGCATTTT.

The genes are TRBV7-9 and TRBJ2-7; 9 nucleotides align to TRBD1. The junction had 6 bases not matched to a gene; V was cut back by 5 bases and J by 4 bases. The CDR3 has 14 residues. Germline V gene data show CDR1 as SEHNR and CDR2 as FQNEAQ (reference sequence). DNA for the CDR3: TGTGCCAGCAGCCAGGGACAGGGAAAATACGAGCAGTACTTC. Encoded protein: CASSQGQGKYEQYF. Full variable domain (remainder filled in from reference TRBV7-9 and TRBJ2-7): DTGVSQNPRHKITKRGQNVTFRCDPISEHNRLYWYRQTLGQGPEFLTYFQNEAQLEKSRLLSDRFSAERPKGSFSTLEIQRTEQGDSAMYLCASSQGQGKYEQYFGPGTRLTVT.

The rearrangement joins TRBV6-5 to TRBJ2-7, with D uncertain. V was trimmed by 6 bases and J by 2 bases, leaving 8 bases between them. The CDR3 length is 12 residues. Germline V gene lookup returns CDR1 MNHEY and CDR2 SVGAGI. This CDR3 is CASSQLAYEQYF. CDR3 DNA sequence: TGTGCCAGCAGCCAATTAGCCTACGAGCAGTACTTC.

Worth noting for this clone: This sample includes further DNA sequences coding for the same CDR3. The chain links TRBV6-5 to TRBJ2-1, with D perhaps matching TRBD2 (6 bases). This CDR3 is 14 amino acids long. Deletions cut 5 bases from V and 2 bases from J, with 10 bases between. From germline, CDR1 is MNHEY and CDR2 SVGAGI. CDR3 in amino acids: CASSAGSPYNEQFF. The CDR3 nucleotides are TGTGCCAGCAGTGCCGGGAGCCCCTACAATGAGCAGTTCTTC.

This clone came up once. CDR3 sequence reads: CASSLLAGELFF. The CDR3 nucleotides are TGTGCCAGCAGCTTACTAGCCGGGGAGCTGTTTTTT. The chain is built from TRBV11-2 and TRBJ2-2; no clear D. The germline V gene has CDR1 SGHAT and CDR2 FQNNGV. The CDR3 is made up of 12 amino acids. V was trimmed by 2 bases and J by 6 bases, leaving 4 bases between them. The variable domain in full, with the rest retrieved from reference TRBV11-2 and TRBJ2-2, is EAGVAQSPRYKIIEKRQSVAFWCNPISGHATLYWYQQILGQGPKLLIQFQNNGVVDDSQLPKDRFSAERLKGVDSTLKIQPAKLEDSAVYLCASSLLAGELFFGEGSRLTVL.

The CDR3, as DNA: TGTGCCAGCAGCTTAGGTATTGCCTACGAGCAGTACTTC. Protein product: CASSLGIAYEQYF. This sequence joins TRBV7-2 and TRBJ2-7; no firm D call. Between the trimmed V and J ends, which lost 1 base and 2 bases, there was a span of 6 bases. The germline CDR1 and CDR2 sequences are SGHTA and FQGNSA. This CDR3 has 13 residues.

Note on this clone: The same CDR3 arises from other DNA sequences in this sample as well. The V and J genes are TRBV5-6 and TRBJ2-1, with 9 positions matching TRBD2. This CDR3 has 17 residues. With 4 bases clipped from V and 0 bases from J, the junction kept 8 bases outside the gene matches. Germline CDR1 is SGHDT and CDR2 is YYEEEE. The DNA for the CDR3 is TGTGCCAGCAGCGGGGGACTAGCCCTAAGCTCCTACAATGAGCAGTTCTTC. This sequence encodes CASSGGLALSSYNEQFF.